The 22 T cell receptor beta chains in this list originate from one sample, sequenced in a study of control samples from healthy donors and cancer patients. Sequencing used immunoSEQ multiplex PCR; TCRdb keeps in-frame clones, though not all of them. In the table there are 400,000 to 450,000 clones, 75% to 95% of which are singletons. The sequencing input was PBMCs. Receptors originate from a man aged 35 to 55 with head and neck cancer.

The chain uses TRBV12-5 and TRBJ1-5; possible D gene TRBD1, 6 bases. CDR3 length: 15 residues. Trimming took 5 bases from V and 6 from J, leaving 17 bases between them. From germline, CDR1 is LGHNT and CDR2 FRNRAP. DNA of the CDR3: TGTGCTAGTGGTGACGGGACACTACCGGGTCAGCCCCAGCATTTT. It codes for CASGDGTLPGQPQHF.

The rearrangement uses TRBV5-1 and TRBJ2-1, with D hard to call. Germline-derived CDR1 and CDR2 are SGHRS and YFSETQ. This CDR3 is built from 15 residues. The V and J ends lost 0 bases and 7 bases respectively, with 14 bases between them. The CDR3 nucleotides are TGCGCCAGCAGCTTGGCATCAGGACCTACTAATGAGCAGTTCTTC. It translates to CASSLASGPTNEQFF.

CDR3 residues: CASSWAPRGGYTF. In DNA form, the CDR3 reads TGTGCCAGCAGTTGGGCTCCGCGTGGTGGCTACACCTTC. The chain employs TRBV27 and TRBJ1-2; no clear D gene. The germline gives CDR1 MNHEY, CDR2 SMNVEV (reference sequence). This CDR3 is built from 13 residues. Trimming removed 4 bases at V and 7 bases at J, with 13 bases between.

The chain carries TRBV9 and TRBJ1-1, with TRBD1 identical over 8 bases. Germline-derived CDR1 and CDR2 are SGDLS and YYNGEE. This CDR3 spans 12 amino acids. For the CDR3, the DNA is TGTGCATCCGGGACAGGCGACACTGAAGCTTTCTTT. Protein sequence: CASGTGDTEAFF.

This clone was counted a few times. This sequence joins TRBV2 and TRBJ1-5; no reliable D call. CDR1 and CDR2 (germline): SNHLY, FYNNEI. The CDR3 covers 16 residues. V shed 1 base and J shed 0 bases, with 10 bases lying between them. Here the CDR3 DNA reads TGTGCCAGCAGTGAAGACCCCTATTATAGCAATCAGCCCCAGCATTTT. Translated: CASSEDPYYSNQPQHF.

CDR3 sequence reads: CASSWLRRDEQFF. Here the CDR3 DNA reads TGTGCCAGCAGCTGGCTACGCAGGGATGAGCAGTTCTTC. The chain recombines TRBV11-2 with TRBJ2-1; tentatively, D is TRBD1 (5 bases). The CDR3 has 13 amino acids. Germline CDR1 reads SGHAT; CDR2 reads FQNNGV. Trimming cost V 4 bases and J 8 bases, with 12 bases left between them.

The V and J genes are TRBV7-3 and TRBJ2-1, with 8 bases lining up with TRBD1. The CDR3 is 15 amino acids. V lost 5 bases, J lost 4 bases, and 7 bases stayed unmatched. Looked up from germline, CDR1 is SGHTA and CDR2 is FQGTGA. The CDR3 nucleotides read TGTGCCAGCAGCCCGACAGGGGCCGGGTACAATGAGCAGTTCTTC. It specifies CASSPTGAGYNEQFF.

The CDR3 DNA reads as TGTGCCAGCAGCTTGGGACTAGAAAATGAGCAGTTCTTC. This gives the protein CASSLGLENEQFF. The genes are TRBV5-5 and TRBJ2-1, with TRBD2 as a possible D gene (6 bases). Trimming removed 0 bases from V and 7 bases from J, with 8 bases in between. Germline V gives CDR1 SGHKS, CDR2 YYEKEE (reference sequence). The CDR3 is made up of 13 amino acids.

This chain joins TRBV5-5 and TRBJ2-1; maybe TRBD1 (6 bases). V lost 0 bases and J lost 4, with 11 bases in between. CDR1 and CDR2 (germline): SGHKS, YYEKEE (reference sequence). There are 15 residues in the CDR3. The CDR3: CASSLDTQGYNEQFF. The CDR3 DNA reads as TGTGCCAGCAGCTTGGACACCCAGGGGTACAATGAGCAGTTCTTC.

The chain uses TRBV19 and TRBJ2-5; no firm D call. From germline, CDR1 is LNHDA and CDR2 SQIVND (reference sequence). The ends were cut back, 7 bases at V and 0 bases at J, with 6 bases in the middle. The CDR3 extends over 12 amino acids. The CDR3 sequence: CASKGYQETQYF. The CDR3 nucleotides are TGTGCCAGTAAAGGGTACCAAGAGACCCAGTACTTC.

This sequence joins TRBV28 and TRBJ2-6; D tentatively fits TRBD1 or TRBD2 (5 bases each). The CDR3 totals 18 residues. CDR1 and CDR2 from the germline V gene are MDHEN and SYDVKM. Trimming shortened V by 2 bases and J by 0 bases, and 14 bases separated the two germline ends. The chain's CDR3 is CASSLGTSTLSGANVLTF. Here the CDR3 DNA reads TGTGCCAGCAGTTTAGGGACCAGCACTCTCTCTGGGGCCAACGTCCTGACTTTC.

J is TRBJ1-1 and V is TRBV5-1, with D possibly being TRBD1 (6 bases). This CDR3 has 14 residues. Trimming pared 0 bases from V and 5 bases from J, leaving 11 bases between. CDR1 is SGHRS and CDR2 is YFSETQ in the germline V gene. The CDR3: CASSLATGRTEAFF. The CDR3 region has the DNA TGCGCCAGCAGCTTGGCCACAGGGCGAACTGAAGCTTTCTTT.

V and J are TRBV6-2 or TRBV6-3 and TRBJ1-5; 9 nucleotides line up with TRBD1. The length of the CDR3 is 16 residues. Trimming at V came to 4 bases and at J to 2 bases, leaving 6 bases not matched to a gene. Germline CDR1 and CDR2: MNHEY and SVGEGT. The CDR3 here is CASSWDRERRNQPQHF. DNA for the CDR3: TGTGCCAGCAGTTGGGACAGGGAGAGACGCAATCAGCCCCAGCATTTT.

The chain combines TRBV5-1 with TRBJ2-5; D remains unclear. V was cut by 3 bases and J by 1 base, with 13 bases left in between. From germline, CDR1 is SGHRS and CDR2 YFSETQ. CDR3 length equals 15 residues. CDR3 region: CASSSGPTPQETQYF. In DNA, the CDR3 is TGCGCCAGCAGCTCGGGCCCTACGCCCCAAGAGACCCAGTACTTC. The whole variable domain, remainder taken from reference TRBV5-1 and TRBJ2-5, is KAGVTQTPRYLIKTRGQQVTLSCSPISGHRSVSWYQQTPGQGLQFLFEYFSETQRNKGNFPGRFSGRQFSNSRSEMNVSTLELGDSALYLCASSSGPTPQETQYFGPGTRLLVL.

The chain carries TRBV5-1 and TRBJ1-4; D uncertain. This CDR3 region has 15 residues. From germline, CDR1 is SGHRS and CDR2 YFSETQ. The germline V and J ends were trimmed by 2 bases and 0 bases, with 8 bases remaining between them. In nucleotides, the CDR3 is TGCGCCAGCAGCTTTCTGCCGGCAACTAATGAAAAACTGTTTTTT. Translated: CASSFLPATNEKLFF.

The DNA for the CDR3 is TGTGCCAGCAGCTTGGGGACAGGAAAGATGAACACTGAAGCTTTCTTT. The encoded protein is CASSLGTGKMNTEAFF. This chain connects TRBV5-6 to TRBJ1-1; 7 bases map to TRBD1. The V and J ends lost 0 bases and 0 bases, in that order; junction bases with no gene match: 5. CDR3 length: 16 amino acids. Germline V lookup: CDR1 SGHDT, CDR2 YYEEEE.

The V call is TRBV7-2, the J call TRBJ1-6; 7 nucleotides line up with TRBD1. Germline loops: CDR1 SGHTA, CDR2 FQGNSA. J lost 8 bases, V lost 4 bases, and 8 bases had no gene match. The CDR3 runs 15 residues. CDR3 region: CASSSQTGRDSPLHF. The CDR3 coding sequence is TGTGCCAGCAGCTCCCAGACAGGGAGGGATTCACCCCTCCACTTT.

Note on this clone: Other DNA sequences of this sample code for an identical CDR3. The chain is built from TRBV5-6 and TRBJ1-1; D not certain. V dropped 2 bases and J dropped 0 bases, with 2 bases sitting between them. The CDR3 is made up of 12 amino acids. Germline CDR1 and CDR2: SGHDT and YYEEEE. The CDR3 DNA follows: TGTGCCAGCAGCTTAATGAACACTGAAGCTTTCTTT. This codes for CASSLMNTEAFF.

This clone came up a few times. The chain's CDR3 is CASSFDREGTQYF. DNA for the CDR3: TGTGCCAGCAGTTTTGACAGGGAGGGGACCCAGTACTTC. The V call is TRBV27, the J call TRBJ2-5, with D perhaps assigned TRBD1 or TRBD2 (7 bases each). V was shortened by 3 bases and J by 7 bases, with 12 bases between the two germline ends. The CDR3 covers 13 residues. Germline V CDR1 and CDR2: MNHEY, SMNVEV (reference sequence).

This chain uses TRBV5-5 with TRBJ2-7; D remains ambiguous. The CDR3 is made up of 14 amino acids. Germline CDR1 reads SGHKS; CDR2 reads YYEKEE (reference sequence). V lost 2 bases and J lost 0, with 9 bases in between. The chain's CDR3 is CASSFNSLSYEQYF. CDR3 DNA: TGTGCCAGCAGCTTTAACAGCCTCTCCTACGAGCAGTACTTC. Based on the CDR3 plus reference TRBV5-5 and TRBJ2-7, the full variable domain is DAGVTQSPTHLIKTRGQQVTLRCSPISGHKSVSWYQQVLGQGPQFIFQYYEKEERGRGNFPDRFSARQFPNYSSELNVNALLLGDSALYLCASSFNSLSYEQYFGPGTRLTVT.

The rearrangement joins TRBV5-4 to TRBJ1-1, with 7 bases fitting TRBD1. The V and J ends lost 0 bases and 4 bases, in that order; junction bases with no gene match: 6. CDR3 length: 15 amino acids. Germline loops: CDR1 SGHNT, CDR2 YYREEE (reference sequence). The CDR3 DNA reads as TGTGCCAGCAGCTTGGGACAGGGCCGTAGCACTGAAGCTTTCTTT. This sequence encodes CASSLGQGRSTEAFF.

This clone appeared a single time. This CDR3 reads CASRDSGAVNQPQHF. As DNA, the CDR3 is TGTGCCAGCAGGGATTCCGGGGCCGTAAATCAGCCCCAGCATTTT. The chain joins TRBV2 to TRBJ1-5, with D possibly TRBD1 on 5 matching bases. The germline CDR1 and CDR2 sequences are SNHLY and FYNNEI. This CDR3 region has 15 residues. Trimming cost V 6 bases and J 4 bases, with 16 bases left between them.